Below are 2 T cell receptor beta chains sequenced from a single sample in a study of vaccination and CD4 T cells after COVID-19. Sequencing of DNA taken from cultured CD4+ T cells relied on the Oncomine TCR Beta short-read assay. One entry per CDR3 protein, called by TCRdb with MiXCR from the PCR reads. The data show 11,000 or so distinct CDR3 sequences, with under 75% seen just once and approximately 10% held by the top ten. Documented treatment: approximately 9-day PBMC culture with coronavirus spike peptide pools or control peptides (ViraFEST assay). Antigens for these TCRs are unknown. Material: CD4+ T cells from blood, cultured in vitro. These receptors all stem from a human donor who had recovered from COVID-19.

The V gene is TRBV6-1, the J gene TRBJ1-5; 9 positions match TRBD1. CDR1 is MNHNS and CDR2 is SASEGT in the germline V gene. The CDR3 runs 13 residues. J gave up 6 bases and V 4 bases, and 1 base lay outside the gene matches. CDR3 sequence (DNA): TGTGCCAGCAGTGGGACAGGGGTTCAGCCCCAGCATTTT. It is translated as CASSGTGVQPQHF.

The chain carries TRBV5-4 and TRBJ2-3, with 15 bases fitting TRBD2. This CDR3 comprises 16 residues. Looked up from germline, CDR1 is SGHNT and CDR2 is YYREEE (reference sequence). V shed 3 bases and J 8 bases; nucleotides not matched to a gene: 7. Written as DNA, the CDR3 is TGTGCCAGCAGCTGGACTAGCGGGGGGGCATTGAGTACGCAGTATTTT. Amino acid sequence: CASSWTSGGALSTQYF.